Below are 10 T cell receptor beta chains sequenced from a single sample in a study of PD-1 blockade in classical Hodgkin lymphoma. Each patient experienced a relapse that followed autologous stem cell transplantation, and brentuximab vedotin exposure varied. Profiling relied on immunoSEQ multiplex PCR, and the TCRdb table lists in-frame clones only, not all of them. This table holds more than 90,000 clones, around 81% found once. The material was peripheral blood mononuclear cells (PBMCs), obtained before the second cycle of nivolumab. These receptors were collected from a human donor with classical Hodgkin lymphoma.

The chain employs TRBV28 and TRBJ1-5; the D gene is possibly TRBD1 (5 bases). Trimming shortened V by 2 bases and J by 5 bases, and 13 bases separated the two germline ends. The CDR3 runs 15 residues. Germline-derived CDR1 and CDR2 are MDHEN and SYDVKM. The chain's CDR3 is CASSLGDSPHQPQHF. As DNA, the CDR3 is TGTGCCAGCAGTTTAGGAGACAGTCCCCATCAGCCCCAGCATTTT. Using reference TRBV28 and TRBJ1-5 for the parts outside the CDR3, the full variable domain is DVKVTQSSRYLVKRTGEKVFLECVQDMDHENMFWYRQDPGLGLRLIYFSYDVKMKEKGDIPEGYSVSREKKERFSLILESASTNQTSMYLCASSLGDSPHQPQHFGDGTRLSIL.

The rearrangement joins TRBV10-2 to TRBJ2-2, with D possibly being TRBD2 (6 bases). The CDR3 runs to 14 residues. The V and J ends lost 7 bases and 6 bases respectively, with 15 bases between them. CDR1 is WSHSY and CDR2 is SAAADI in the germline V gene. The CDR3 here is CASTPGGNPGELFF. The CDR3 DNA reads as TGCGCCAGCACCCCCGGGGGTAATCCCGGGGAGCTGTTTTTT.

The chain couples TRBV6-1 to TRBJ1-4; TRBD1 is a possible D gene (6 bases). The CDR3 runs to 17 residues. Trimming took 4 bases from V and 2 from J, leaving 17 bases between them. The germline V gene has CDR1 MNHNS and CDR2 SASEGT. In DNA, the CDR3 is TGTGCCAGCAGTGCGATACAGGGAGTTGGGACTAATGAAAAACTGTTTTTT. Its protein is CASSAIQGVGTNEKLFF.

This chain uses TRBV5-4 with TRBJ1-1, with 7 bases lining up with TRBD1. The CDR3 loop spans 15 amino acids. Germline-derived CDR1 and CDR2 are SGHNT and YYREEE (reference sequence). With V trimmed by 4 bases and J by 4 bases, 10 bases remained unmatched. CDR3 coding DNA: TGTGCCAGCAGCACCTGGACAGGTAGCGGCACTGAAGCTTTCTTT. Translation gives CASSTWTGSGTEAFF.

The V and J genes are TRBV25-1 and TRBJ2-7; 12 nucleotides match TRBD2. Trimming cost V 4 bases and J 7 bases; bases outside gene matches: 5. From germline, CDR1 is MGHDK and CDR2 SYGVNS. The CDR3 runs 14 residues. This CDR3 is CASSVLAGGGEQYF. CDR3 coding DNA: TGTGCCAGCAGTGTCCTAGCGGGAGGGGGGGAGCAGTACTTC.

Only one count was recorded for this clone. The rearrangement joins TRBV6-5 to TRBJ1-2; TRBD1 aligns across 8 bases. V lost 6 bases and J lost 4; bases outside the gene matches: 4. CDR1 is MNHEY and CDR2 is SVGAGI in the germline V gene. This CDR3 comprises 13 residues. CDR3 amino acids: CASRPGQGYGYTF. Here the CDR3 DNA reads TGTGCCAGCAGGCCAGGACAGGGCTATGGCTACACCTTC.

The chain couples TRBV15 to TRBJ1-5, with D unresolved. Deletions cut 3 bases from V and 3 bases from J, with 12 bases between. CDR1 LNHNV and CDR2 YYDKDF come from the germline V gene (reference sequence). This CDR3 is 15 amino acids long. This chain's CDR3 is CATSSRASLNQPQHF. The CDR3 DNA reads TGTGCCACCAGCAGCCGGGCCTCGCTCAATCAGCCCCAGCATTTT.

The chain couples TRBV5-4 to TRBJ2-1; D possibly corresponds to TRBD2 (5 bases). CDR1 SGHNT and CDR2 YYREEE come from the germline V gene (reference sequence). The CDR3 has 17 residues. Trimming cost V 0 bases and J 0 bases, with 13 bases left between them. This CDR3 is CASSLAPPGSSYNEQFF. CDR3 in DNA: TGTGCCAGCAGCTTGGCTCCGCCGGGGAGCTCCTACAATGAGCAGTTCTTC.

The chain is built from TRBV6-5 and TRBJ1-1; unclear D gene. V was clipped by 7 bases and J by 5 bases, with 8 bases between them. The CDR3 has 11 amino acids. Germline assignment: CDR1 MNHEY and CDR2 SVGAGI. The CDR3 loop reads CASTKGTEAFF. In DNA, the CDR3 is TGTGCCAGCACCAAGGGAACTGAAGCTTTCTTT.

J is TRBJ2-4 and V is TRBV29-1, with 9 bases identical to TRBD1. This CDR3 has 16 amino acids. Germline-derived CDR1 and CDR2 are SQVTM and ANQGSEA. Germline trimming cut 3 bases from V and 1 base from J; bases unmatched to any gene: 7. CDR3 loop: CSVDQGGQGAKNIQYF. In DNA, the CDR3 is TGCAGCGTTGACCAGGGTGGACAGGGGGCCAAAAACATTCAGTACTTC.